The table lists the clone carrying this T cell receptor (beta chain) with a few counts. Its antigen is undetermined. One entry per CDR3 protein, called by TCRdb with MiXCR from the 5' RACE reads. Of more than 300,000 distinct CDR3 sequences listed, 6.8% are singletons. The record originates from a study of T cells after yellow fever vaccination. General observations from the study: Booster sampling recovered most clones from primary vaccination (approximately 96% CD4, around 90% CD8).

This CDR3 comprises 15 residues. Germline V gene sequence: CDR1 MNHEY, CDR2 SVGEGT. V lost 6 bases to trimming and J lost 2 bases; unmatched junction nucleotides: 6. This rearrangement joins TRBV6-2 or TRBV6-3 to TRBJ2-4; 8 positions match TRBD2. This receptor was taken from a man aged 18-30 years who received the YFV17D yellow fever vaccine. The sample consisted of PBMCs, taken roughly 46 days after the first yellow fever vaccination. CDR3 sequence reads: CASRFSGGPKNIQYF. As DNA, the CDR3 is TGTGCCAGCAGATTTTCGGGGGGGCCCAAAAACATTCAGTACTTC.